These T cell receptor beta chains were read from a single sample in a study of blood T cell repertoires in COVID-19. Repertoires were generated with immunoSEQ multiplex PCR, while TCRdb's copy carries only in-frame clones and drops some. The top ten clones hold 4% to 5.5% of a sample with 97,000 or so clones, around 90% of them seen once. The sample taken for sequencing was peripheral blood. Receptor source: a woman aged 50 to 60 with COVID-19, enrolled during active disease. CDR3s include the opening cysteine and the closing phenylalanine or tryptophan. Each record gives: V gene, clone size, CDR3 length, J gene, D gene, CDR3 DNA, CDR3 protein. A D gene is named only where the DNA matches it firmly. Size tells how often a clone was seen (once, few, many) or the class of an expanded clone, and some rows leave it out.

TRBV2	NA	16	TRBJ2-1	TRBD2	TGTGCCAGCAGACCCTCTAGCGGGGGGGCCTTGGATGAGCAGTTCTTC	CASRPSSGGALDEQFF
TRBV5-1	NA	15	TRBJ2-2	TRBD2	TGCGCCAGCAGCCCCGGGGGGGAGCACACCGGGGAGCTGTTTTTT	CASSPGGEHTGELFF
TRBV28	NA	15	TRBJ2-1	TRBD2	TGTGCCAGCAGTACACTAGCGGGGGGGCTCAATGAGCAGTTCTTC	CASSTLAGGLNEQFF
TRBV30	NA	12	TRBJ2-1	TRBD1	TGTGCCTGGAGTCCTCAGACAGGGCGGCCGTTCTTC	CAWSPQTGRPFF
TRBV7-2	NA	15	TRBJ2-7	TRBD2	TGTGCCAGCAGCCCGACTAGCGGGGTAAAATACGAGCAGTACTTC	CASSPTSGVKYEQYF
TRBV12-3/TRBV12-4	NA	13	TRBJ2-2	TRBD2	TGTGCCAGCAAAGCGGGGTGGACCGGGGAGCTGTTTTTT	CASKAGWTGELFF
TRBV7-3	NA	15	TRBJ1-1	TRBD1	TGTGCCAGCAGCTCATTACCATCAGGGGGCACTGAAGCTTTCTTT	CASSSLPSGGTEAFF
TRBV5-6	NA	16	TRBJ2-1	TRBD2	TGTGCCAGCAGCGACCGGACTAGTCCGCGCTACAATGAGCAGTTCTTC	CASSDRTSPRYNEQFF
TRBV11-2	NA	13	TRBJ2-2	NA	TGTGCCAGCGCGGGACCAAACACCGGGGAGCTGTTTTTT	CASAGPNTGELFF
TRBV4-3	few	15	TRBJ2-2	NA	TGCGCCAGCAGCCAAGATGGCAGCGGGACCGGGGAGCTGTTTTTT	CASSQDGSGTGELFF
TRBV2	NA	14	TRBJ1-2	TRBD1	TGTGCCAGCAGTGGGGGACAGGGAGACTATGGCTACACCTTC	CASSGGQGDYGYTF
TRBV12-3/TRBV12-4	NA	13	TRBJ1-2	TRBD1	TGTGCCAGCAGTACGACAGGGGACTATGGCTACACCTTC	CASSTTGDYGYTF
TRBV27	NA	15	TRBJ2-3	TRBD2	TGTGCCAGCACTGTAGCGGGGGCCCCCGGAGATACGCAGTATTTT	CASTVAGAPGDTQYF
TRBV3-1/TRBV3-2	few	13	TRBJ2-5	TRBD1	TGTGCCAGCAGCCGGGACAGCCAAGAGACCCAGTACTTC	CASSRDSQETQYF
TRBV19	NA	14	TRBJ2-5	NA	TGTGCCAGTAGTTCCACAGGGTTTCAAGAGACCCAGTACTTC	CASSSTGFQETQYF
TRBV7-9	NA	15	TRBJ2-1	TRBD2	TGTGCCAGCAGCTTACGCGGGGGGGCCCCAAATGAGCAGTTCTTC	CASSLRGGAPNEQFF
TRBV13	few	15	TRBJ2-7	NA	TGTGCCAGCAGCCACTTGAGTAGCGGAATCTACGAGCAGTACTTC	CASSHLSSGIYEQYF
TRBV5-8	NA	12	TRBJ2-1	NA	TGTGCCAGCAGCCGTGGGGGGTACACTTTCGTCTTC	CASSRGGYTFVF
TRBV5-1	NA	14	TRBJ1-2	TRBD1	TGCGCCAGCAGCCTTAGACAGGGGGCCGACGGCTACACCTTC	CASSLRQGADGYTF
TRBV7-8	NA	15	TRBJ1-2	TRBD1	TGTGCCAGCAGCGCAGGACAGGGGCGCCAAAGTGGCTACACCTTC	CASSAGQGRQSGYTF
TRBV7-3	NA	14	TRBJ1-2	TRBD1	TGTGCCAGCAGCTTAACGAGAGGGGGCGAAGGCTACACCTTC	CASSLTRGGEGYTF
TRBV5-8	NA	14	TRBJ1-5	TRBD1	TGTGCCAGCAGCTTGGGAACAGGGGCTCAGCCCCAGCATTTT	CASSLGTGAQPQHF
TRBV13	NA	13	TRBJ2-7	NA	TGTGCCAGCAGCTTAGGCAGTTCCTACGAGCAGTACTTC	CASSLGSSYEQYF
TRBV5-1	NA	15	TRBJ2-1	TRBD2	TGCGCCAGCAGCTCCGGGACTAGCGGATACAATGAGCAGTTCTTC	CASSSGTSGYNEQFF
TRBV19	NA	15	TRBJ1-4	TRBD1	TGTGCCAGTAGCCCTACCGGGACAGGCGATGAAAAACTGTTTTTT	CASSPTGTGDEKLFF
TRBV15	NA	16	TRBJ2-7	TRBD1	TGTGCCACCAGCAGACCAACATACCGGGACAGGGACGAGCAGTACTTC	CATSRPTYRDRDEQYF
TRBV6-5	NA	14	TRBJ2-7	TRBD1	TGTGCCAGCAGTTCCGGGACAGGGGACTACGAGCAGTACTTC	CASSSGTGDYEQYF
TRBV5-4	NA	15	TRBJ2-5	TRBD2	TGTGCCAGCAGCTCACCTTTACTAGCGGGGGCGACCCAGTACTTC	CASSSPLLAGATQYF
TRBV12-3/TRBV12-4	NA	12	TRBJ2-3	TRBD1	TGTGCCACTACCAGGGGGACAGATACGCAGTATTTT	CATTRGTDTQYF
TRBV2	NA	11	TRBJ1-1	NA	TGTGCCAGCAGTGTGGAGTCTGAAGCTTTCTTT	CASSVESEAFF
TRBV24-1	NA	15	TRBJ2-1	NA	TGTGCCACCATTTTCAGGACAGAAGCCTACAATGAGCAGTTCTTC	CATIFRTEAYNEQFF
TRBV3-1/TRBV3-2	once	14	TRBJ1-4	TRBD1	TGTGCCAGCAGCCAAGAGACAGGGGATGAAAAACTGTTTTTT	CASSQETGDEKLFF
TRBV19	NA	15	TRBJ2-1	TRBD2	TGTGCCAGTAGTATCGGGACTAGCGGGGACAATGAGCAGTTCTTC	CASSIGTSGDNEQFF
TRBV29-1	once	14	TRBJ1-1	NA	TGCAGCGTTGAAGAGGGGGCGTGGATCTCTGAAGCTTTCTTT	CSVEEGAWISEAFF
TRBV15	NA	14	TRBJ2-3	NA	TGTGCCACCAGCAGAGAAGCTAGCACAGATACGCAGTATTTT	CATSREASTDTQYF
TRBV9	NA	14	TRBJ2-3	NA	TGTGCCAGCAGCGACAGTGTGGGTGCAGATACGCAGTATTTT	CASSDSVGADTQYF
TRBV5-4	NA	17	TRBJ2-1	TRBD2	TGTGCCAGCAGCCCAACGACTAGCGGGGGGGCCCGTCATGAGCAGTTCTTC	CASSPTTSGGARHEQFF
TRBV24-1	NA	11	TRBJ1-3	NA	TGTGCCACCAGTGTAGTAAACACCATATATTTT	CATSVVNTIYF
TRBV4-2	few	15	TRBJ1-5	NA	TGTGCCAGCAGCCACGGGATACAGGGTAATCAGCCCCAGCATTTT	CASSHGIQGNQPQHF
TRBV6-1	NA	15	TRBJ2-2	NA	TGTGCCAGCAGTGAATGGATCGGGGGAGGCGGGGAGCTGTTTTTT	CASSEWIGGGGELFF
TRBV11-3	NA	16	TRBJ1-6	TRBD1	TGTGCCAGCAGCCCGCGGACAGGGGCAGGAAATTCACCCCTCCACTTT	CASSPRTGAGNSPLHF
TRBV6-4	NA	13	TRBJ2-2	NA	TGTGCCAGCAGTGAGGCCAACACCGGGGAGCTGTTTTTT	CASSEANTGELFF
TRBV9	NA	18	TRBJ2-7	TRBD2	TGTGCCAGCAGCCCACGGCCGTTTTCGCGGGGGGCCAACTACGAGCAGTACTTC	CASSPRPFSRGANYEQYF
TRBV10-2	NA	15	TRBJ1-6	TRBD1	TGCGCCAGCAGTGGGGGACAGGGCCGCAATTCACCCCTCCACTTT	CASSGGQGRNSPLHF
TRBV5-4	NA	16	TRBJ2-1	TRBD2	TGTGCCAGCAGCTCGCCGGGACTAGGATCCTACAATGAGCAGTTCTTC	CASSSPGLGSYNEQFF
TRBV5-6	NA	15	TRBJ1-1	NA	TGTGCCAGCAGCCTACCGGGACACGGTAGGACTGAAGCTTTCTTT	CASSLPGHGRTEAFF
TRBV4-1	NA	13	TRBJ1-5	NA	TGCGCCAGCAGCCAAGACGTATATCAGCCCCAGCATTTT	CASSQDVYQPQHF
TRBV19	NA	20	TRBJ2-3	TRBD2	TGTGCCAGTAGTATAGATGGAGAGAGGACTAGCGGGGGGGCATCAGATACGCAGTATTTT	CASSIDGERTSGGASDTQYF
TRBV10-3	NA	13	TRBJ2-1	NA	TGTGCCATCAGTGAACTCCAGGGCAATGAGCAGTTCTTC	CAISELQGNEQFF
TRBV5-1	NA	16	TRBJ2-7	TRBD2	TGCGCCAGCAGCAGGACCCTAGCGGGGGGGGCCTACGAGCAGTACTTC	CASSRTLAGGAYEQYF
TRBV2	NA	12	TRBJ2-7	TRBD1	TGTGTCCAGTCGGACAGGGCGTACGAGCAGTACTTC	CVQSDRAYEQYF
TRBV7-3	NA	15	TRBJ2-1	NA	TGTGCCAGCAGCAACGCGGGACAGTGGAACAATGAGCAGTTCTTC	CASSNAGQWNNEQFF